This TCR beta chain was identified during a study of T cell changes during pregnancy in multiple sclerosis. CDR1 and CDR2 from the germline V gene are SGHRS and YFSETQ. V shed 2 bases and J shed 0 bases, with 9 bases lying between them. The CDR3 sequence is 16 residues long. Profiling relied on immunoSEQ multiplex PCR, and the TCRdb table lists in-frame clones only, not all of them. The top ten hold approximately 2.3% of the sample, which has 60,000 or so clones, 90% seen once. The chain has TRBV5-1 and TRBJ1-6; D is unresolved. The sequence derives from a female donor in good health, enrolled as a control in a pregnancy study. Sequencing used peripheral blood, obtained in the second trimester of pregnancy. DNA of the CDR3: TGCGCCAGCAGCTTCACCGGGAGCTCCTATAATTCACCCCTCCACTTT. Its protein is CASSFTGSSYNSPLHF.